This paragraph covers one TCR beta chain sequence. Its antigen is as yet unknown. Germline trimming cut 5 bases from V and 5 bases from J; bases unmatched to any gene: 5. This CDR3 region has 15 residues. These data originate in a study of T cell repertoires in cytomegalovirus infection. TCRdb re-called the reads with MiXCR, one entry per CDR3 protein. The sample comprises 300,000 to 400,000 distinct CDR3 sequences, 20% to 25% of which are singletons, and approximately 12% rests with the top ten. This chain connects TRBV12-3 or TRBV12-4 to TRBJ1-4; 10 bases align to TRBD1. The specimen comprised cultured PBMCs, sampled from culture after CMV antigen stimulation. The clonotype comes from a human donor in good health (CMV status not recorded). Some clones in this sample may be carry-over from other donors' samples. CDR3 region: CASSTGTGVNEKLFF. The DNA of the CDR3 is TGTGCCAGCAGTACAGGGACAGGGGTGAATGAAAAACTGTTTTTT.